This TCR beta chain was documented in a study of blood T cell repertoires in COVID-19. Some clones are missing from TCRdb's copy, which holds only in-frame ones; the method was immunoSEQ multiplex PCR. The data contain some 180,000 clones, approximately 88% of them singletons. The germline V gene has CDR1 MNHNY and CDR2 SVGAGI (reference sequence). V dropped 6 bases and J dropped 2; count of bases not matched to a gene: 8. This CDR3 spans 16 amino acids. The sample comprised peripheral blood. This rearrangement joins TRBV6-6 to TRBJ1-5; TRBD1 aligns across 9 bases. The clonotype originates from a woman aged 40 to 50 with COVID-19, enrolled during active disease. CDR3: CASSPYRDRGNQPQHF. The CDR3 DNA reads as TGTGCCAGCAGCCCGTACCGGGACAGGGGCAATCAGCCCCAGCATTTT.